In its sample, the clone carrying this T cell receptor (beta chain) is medium-sized. Other DNA sequences in the sample encode the same CDR3. These data are taken from a study of control samples from healthy donors and cancer patients. CDR3 length: 14 residues. The ends were cut back, 1 base at V and 4 bases at J, with 8 bases in the middle. CDR1 MNHNS and CDR2 SASEGT come from the germline V gene. Libraries were prepared by immunoSEQ multiplex PCR; TCRdb keeps only in-frame clonotypes and omits some of them. Of 100,000 to 150,000 clones listed, around nine tenths are singletons. The chain is built from TRBV6-1 and TRBJ1-5; D ambiguous. This receptor was identified in a man in his forties or fifties with head and neck cancer. Sequenced: PBMCs. CDR3 residues: CASSEVGSNQPQHF. The CDR3 region has the DNA TGTGCCAGCAGTGAAGTGGGGTCTAATCAGCCCCAGCATTTT.